Listed here are 8 T cell receptor beta chains from one sample, sequenced in a study of blood T cell repertoires in COVID-19. Clones were sequenced by immunoSEQ multiplex PCR, and TCRdb holds only the in-frame ones, with some missing. The sample has more than 95,000 clones; about 86% are singletons. What was sequenced was peripheral blood. These receptors originate from a woman aged 55 to 70 in a cohort sampled during active or convalescent COVID-19.

V gene TRBV19 combines with J gene TRBJ2-1; D is perhaps TRBD2 (5 bases). CDR3 length: 14 amino acids. V was shortened by 7 bases and J by 7 bases, with 17 bases between the two germline ends. The V gene's germline CDR1 is LNHDA and CDR2 SQIVND (reference sequence). This CDR3 reads CASTKGARRNEQFF. The CDR3 nucleotides read TGTGCCAGTACCAAGGGAGCCCGTCGGAATGAGCAGTTCTTC.

The V call is TRBV9, the J call TRBJ2-3, with a possible D match to TRBD1 (5 bases). The V end was cut by 0 bases, the J end by 0 bases, with 17 bases between. This CDR3 is 18 amino acids long. Germline V lookup: CDR1 SGDLS, CDR2 YYNGEE. CDR3 in amino acids: CASSVAPGWGVSTDTQYF. CDR3 sequence (DNA): TGTGCCAGCAGCGTAGCCCCAGGGTGGGGCGTTAGCACAGATACGCAGTATTTT.

The J gene is TRBJ2-1, the V gene TRBV6-5; 10 bases line up with TRBD1. V shed 6 bases, J shed 8 bases, and the junction held 10 bases outside the gene matches. CDR3 length: 15 residues. From germline, CDR1 is MNHEY and CDR2 SVGAGI. CDR3 protein: CASSLTGGEWDEQFF. In DNA form, the CDR3 reads TGTGCCAGCAGCCTGACAGGGGGCGAGTGGGATGAGCAGTTCTTC.

The genes are TRBV15 and TRBJ2-1; maybe TRBD2 (5 bases). Germline assignment: CDR1 LNHNV and CDR2 YYDKDF (reference sequence). The CDR3 has 13 residues. V was cut by 4 bases and J by 9 bases, with 13 bases left in between. CDR3 bases: TGTGCCACCAGCAAAGACGGGGTGGGTGAGCAGTTCTTC. Translating it yields CATSKDGVGEQFF. Variable domain in full (rest from reference TRBV15 and TRBJ2-1): DAMVIQNPRYQVTQFGKPVTLSCSQTLNHNVMYWYQQKSSQAPKLLFHYYDKDFNNEADTPDNFQSRRPNTSFCFLDIRSPGLGDTAMYLCATSKDGVGEQFFGPGTRLTVL.

This chain connects TRBV25-1 to TRBJ2-7; possible D gene TRBD2, 6 bases. This CDR3 is built from 14 residues. Trimming took 4 bases from V and 3 from J, leaving 13 bases between them. Germline V gene lookup returns CDR1 MGHDK and CDR2 SYGVNS. The CDR3 region is CASSGRGGIYEQYF. The CDR3 DNA follows: TGTGCCAGCAGTGGGAGGGGCGGCATCTACGAGCAGTACTTC.

This chain links TRBV6-5 with TRBJ2-3, with 8 nucleotides matching TRBD2. The V and J ends lost 6 bases and 5 bases, in that order; junction bases with no gene match: 7. The CDR3 has 14 amino acids. Germline V CDR1 and CDR2: MNHEY, SVGAGI. CDR3 sequence reads: CASRRTSPQDTQYF. In nucleotides, the CDR3 is TGTGCCAGCAGAAGGACTAGCCCCCAAGATACGCAGTATTTT.

The rearrangement uses TRBV9 and TRBJ1-6; unclear D gene. Trimming took 4 bases from V and 4 from J, leaving 6 bases between them. CDR1 is SGDLS, CDR2 YYNGEE, per germline. The CDR3 has 13 residues. The CDR3 DNA reads as TGTGCCAGCAGCAAACAGTATAATTCACCCCTCCACTTT. Encoded protein: CASSKQYNSPLHF.

J is TRBJ1-4 and V is TRBV28, with 8 bases identical to TRBD1. CDR3 length: 15 residues. Germline-derived CDR1 and CDR2 are MDHEN and SYDVKM. V was clipped by 5 bases and J by 8 bases; unmatched bases: 10. CDR3 in DNA: TGTGCCAGCAGTCGCGCCGGACAGGGAGGGGAAAAACTGTTTTTT. This sequence encodes CASSRAGQGGEKLFF.